The clone carrying this TCR beta chain was seen ten or more times. TCRdb reprocessed the 5' RACE reads with MiXCR, giving one entry per CDR3 protein. This repertoire shows 15,000 to 20,000 distinct CDR3 sequences, 5% to 6% found once; its top ten account for more than 6.5%. This record comes from a study of early T cells in non-severe SARS-CoV-2 infection. The length of the CDR3 is 16 residues. The germline V gene has CDR1 LGHDT and CDR2 YNNKEL (reference sequence). V gave up 1 base and J gave up 7 bases; unmatched junction bases: 6. The rearrangement links TRBV3-1 to TRBJ1-6; 8 bases line up with TRBD1. The sequence came from an adult who was a healthcare worker with PCR-confirmed SARS-CoV-2 infection or an uninfected control (not recorded which). The sample consisted of whole blood, taken at baseline. The chain's CDR3 is CASSQALGQVNSPLHF. For the CDR3, the DNA is TGTGCCAGCAGCCAAGCTCTGGGACAGGTGAATTCACCCCTCCACTTT.